The entry below describes one TCR beta chain. Antigen unknown. At one of its ends the junction is not consistent with the germline gene, which may arise from a read error. This record belongs to a study of tumor-infiltrating lymphocytes in primary liver carcinoma. Study at large: All patients, whether men or women, fell within 30 to 69 years of age.

Points from the study as a whole: Tumor top-250-clone fraction significantly exceeded that of blood (p = 0.039).

Germline CDR1 and CDR2: SGHAT and FQNNGV. The CDR3 is made up of 15 amino acids. The template, roughly 510 ng total RNA, yielded TCR beta cDNA made with a constant-region primer. Modified slightly, ARM-PCR produced TCR beta libraries over three nested multiplex PCR rounds. Running around 9 cycles apiece, the first two PCR rounds relied on TRBV1-TRBV30 forward primers together with a C-beta reverse primer. Via MiXCR, TCRdb re-called the multiplex PCR reads, giving one row per CDR3 protein. Of roughly 100,000 distinct CDR3 sequences in the sample, approximately 78% were seen once. Co-extraction of both nucleic acids (RNA and DNA) used roughly 19-33 mg of unsorted bulk tissue.

The sequencing input was liver tumor tissue from sampling region 3. As to subset: tumor region T3, left-lateral pole. The V and J genes are TRBV11-2 and TRBJ2-4; D uncertain. The TCR comes from a man in his forties with primary liver carcinoma and hepatitis B virus infection. CDR3 bases: TGTTCCAGCACCACTTCGGCGATAGCCGAAAACATTCAGTACTTC. This encodes CSSTTSAIAENIQYF.